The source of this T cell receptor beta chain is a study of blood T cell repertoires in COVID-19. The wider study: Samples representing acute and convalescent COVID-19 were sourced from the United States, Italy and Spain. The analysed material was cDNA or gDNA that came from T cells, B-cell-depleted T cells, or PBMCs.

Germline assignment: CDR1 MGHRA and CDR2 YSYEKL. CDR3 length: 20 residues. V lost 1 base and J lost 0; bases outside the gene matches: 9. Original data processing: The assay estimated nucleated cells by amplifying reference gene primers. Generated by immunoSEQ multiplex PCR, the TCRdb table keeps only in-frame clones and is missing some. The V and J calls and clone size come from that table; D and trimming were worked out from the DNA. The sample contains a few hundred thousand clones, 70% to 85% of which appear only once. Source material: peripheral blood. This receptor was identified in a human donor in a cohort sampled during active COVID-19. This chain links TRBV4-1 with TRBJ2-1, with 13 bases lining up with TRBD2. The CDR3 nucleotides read TGCGCCAGCAGCCAAGGTTGGCGGACTAGCGGGGGATACTCCTACAATGAGCAGTTCTTC. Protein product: CASSQGWRTSGGYSYNEQFF.